The T cell receptor (beta chain) described here comes from a study of blood T cell repertoires in COVID-19. Study background: Samples representing acute and convalescent COVID-19 were sourced from the United States, Italy and Spain. Nucleic acid was either cDNA or gDNA, and it came from T cells, B-cell-depleted T cells, or PBMCs.

In the original workflow: The assay estimated nucleated cells by amplifying reference gene primers. Produced via immunoSEQ multiplex PCR; TCRdb's table is partial and in-frame only. V, J and clone size derive from that table, while D and trimming were established from the DNA sequence. The table has 250,000 to 400,000 clones, roughly nine tenths seen once. The V and J ends lost 2 bases and 4 bases respectively, with 13 bases between them. The CDR3 has 15 amino acids. The germline CDR1 and CDR2 sequences are SGHVS and FNYEAQ. Seattle patient enrollment occurred during active infection, with longitudinal follow-up thereafter.

The rearrangement joins TRBV7-6 to TRBJ2-3, with no clear D. The specimen was peripheral blood. The clonotype was recovered from a woman under 40 with COVID-19, enrolled during active disease. CDR3 coding DNA: TGTGCCAGCAGCTTACACCCTAACGTCGCAGATACGCAGTATTTT. Translated: CASSLHPNVADTQYF. The complete variable domain, with remaining parts taken from reference TRBV7-6 and TRBJ2-3, reads GAGVSQSPRYKVTKRGQDVALRCDPISGHVSLYWYRQALGQGPEFLTYFNYEAQQDKSGLPNDRFSAERPEGSISTLTIQRTEQRDSAMYRCASSLHPNVADTQYFGPGTRLTVL.